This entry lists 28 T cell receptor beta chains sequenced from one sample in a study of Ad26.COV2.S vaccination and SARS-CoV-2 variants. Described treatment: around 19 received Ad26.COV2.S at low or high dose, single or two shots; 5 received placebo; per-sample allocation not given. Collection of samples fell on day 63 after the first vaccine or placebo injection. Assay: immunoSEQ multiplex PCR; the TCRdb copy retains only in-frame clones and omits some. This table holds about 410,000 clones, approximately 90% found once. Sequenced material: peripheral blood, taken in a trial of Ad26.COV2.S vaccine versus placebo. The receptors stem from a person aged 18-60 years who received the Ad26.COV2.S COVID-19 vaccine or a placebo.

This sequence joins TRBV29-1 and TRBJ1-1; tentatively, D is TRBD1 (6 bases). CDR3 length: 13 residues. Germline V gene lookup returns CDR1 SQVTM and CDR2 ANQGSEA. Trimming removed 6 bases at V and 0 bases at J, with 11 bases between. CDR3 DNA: TGCAGCGTCGCGGACAGAATGAACACTGAAGCTTTCTTT. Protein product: CSVADRMNTEAFF.

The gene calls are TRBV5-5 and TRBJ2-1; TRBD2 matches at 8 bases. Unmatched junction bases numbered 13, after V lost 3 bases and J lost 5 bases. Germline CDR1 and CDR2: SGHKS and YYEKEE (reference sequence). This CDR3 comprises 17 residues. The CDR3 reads CASSSRSSGPPNNEQFF. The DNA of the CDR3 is TGTGCCAGCAGCTCTCGGTCTAGCGGGCCACCTAACAATGAGCAGTTCTTC.

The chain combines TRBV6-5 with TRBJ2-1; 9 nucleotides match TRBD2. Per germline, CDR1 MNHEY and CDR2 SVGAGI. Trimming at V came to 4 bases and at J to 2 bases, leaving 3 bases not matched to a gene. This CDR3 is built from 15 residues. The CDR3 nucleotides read TGTGCCAGCAGTTTAGCGGGGGAGACCTACAATGAGCAGTTCTTC. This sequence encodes CASSLAGETYNEQFF.

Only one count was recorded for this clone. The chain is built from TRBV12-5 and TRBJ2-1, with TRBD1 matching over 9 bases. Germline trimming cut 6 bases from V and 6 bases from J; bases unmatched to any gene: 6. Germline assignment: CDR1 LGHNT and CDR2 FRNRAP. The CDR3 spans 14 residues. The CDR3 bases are TGTGCTAGTGGCCCGGGACAGGGTATCAATGAGCAGTTCTTC. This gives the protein CASGPGQGINEQFF.

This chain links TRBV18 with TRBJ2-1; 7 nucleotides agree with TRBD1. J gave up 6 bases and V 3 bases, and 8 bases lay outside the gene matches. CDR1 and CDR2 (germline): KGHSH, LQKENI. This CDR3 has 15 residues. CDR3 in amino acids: CASSPPGQIFNEQFF. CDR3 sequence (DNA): TGTGCCAGCTCACCCCCGGGACAGATTTTCAATGAGCAGTTCTTC.

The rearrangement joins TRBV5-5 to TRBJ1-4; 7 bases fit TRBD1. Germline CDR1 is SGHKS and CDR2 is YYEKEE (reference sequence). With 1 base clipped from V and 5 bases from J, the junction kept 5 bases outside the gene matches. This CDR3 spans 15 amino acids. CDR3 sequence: CASSLTGERNEKLFF. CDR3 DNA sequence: TGTGCCAGCAGCTTGACAGGGGAGAGAAATGAAAAACTGTTTTTT.

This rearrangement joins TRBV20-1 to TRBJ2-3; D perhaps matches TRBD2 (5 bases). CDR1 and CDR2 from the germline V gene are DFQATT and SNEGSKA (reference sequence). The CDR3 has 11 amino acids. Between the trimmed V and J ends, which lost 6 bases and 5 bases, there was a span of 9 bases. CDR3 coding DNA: TGCAGTGCCCCCGGGGTAGATACGCAGTATTTT. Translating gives CSAPGVDTQYF.

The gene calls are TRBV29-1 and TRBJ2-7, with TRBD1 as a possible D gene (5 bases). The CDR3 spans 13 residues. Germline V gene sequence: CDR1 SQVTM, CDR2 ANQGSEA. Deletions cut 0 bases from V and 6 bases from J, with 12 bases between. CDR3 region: CSVEESRVGEQYF. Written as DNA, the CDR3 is TGCAGCGTTGAAGAGAGCAGGGTTGGCGAGCAGTACTTC.

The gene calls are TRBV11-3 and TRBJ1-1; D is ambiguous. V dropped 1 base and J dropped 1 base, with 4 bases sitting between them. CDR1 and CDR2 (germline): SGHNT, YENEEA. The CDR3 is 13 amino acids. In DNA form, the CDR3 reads TGTGCCAGCAGCTTAGCTTCGAACACTGAAGCTTTCTTT. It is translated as CASSLASNTEAFF.

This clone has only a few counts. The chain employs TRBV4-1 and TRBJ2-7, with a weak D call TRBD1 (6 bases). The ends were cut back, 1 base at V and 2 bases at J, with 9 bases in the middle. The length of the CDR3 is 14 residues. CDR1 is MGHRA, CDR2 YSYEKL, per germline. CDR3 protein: CASSQVDRTYEQYF. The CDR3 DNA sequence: TGCGCCAGCAGCCAAGTGGACAGAACCTACGAGCAGTACTTC.

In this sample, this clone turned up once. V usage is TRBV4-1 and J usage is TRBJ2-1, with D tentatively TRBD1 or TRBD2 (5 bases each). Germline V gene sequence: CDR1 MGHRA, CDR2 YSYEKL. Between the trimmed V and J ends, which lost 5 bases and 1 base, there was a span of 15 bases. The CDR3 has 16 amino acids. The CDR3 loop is CASSSPGTTSYNEQFF. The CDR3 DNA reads TGCGCCAGCAGCTCCCCTGGGACCACGTCCTACAATGAGCAGTTCTTC.

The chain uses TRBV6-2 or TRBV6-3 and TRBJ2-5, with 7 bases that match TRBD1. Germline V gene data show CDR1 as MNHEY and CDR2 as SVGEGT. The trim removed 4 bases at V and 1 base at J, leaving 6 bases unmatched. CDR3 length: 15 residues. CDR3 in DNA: TGTGCCAGCAGTTCCATAAGGGACAGCCAAGAGACCCAGTACTTC. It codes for CASSSIRDSQETQYF.

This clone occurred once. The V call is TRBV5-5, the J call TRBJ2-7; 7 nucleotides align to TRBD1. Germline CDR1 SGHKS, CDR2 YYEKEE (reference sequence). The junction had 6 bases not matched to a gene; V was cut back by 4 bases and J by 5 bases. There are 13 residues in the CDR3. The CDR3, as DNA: TGTGCCAGCAGCCACGGACAGGCAAACGAGCAGTACTTC. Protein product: CASSHGQANEQYF.

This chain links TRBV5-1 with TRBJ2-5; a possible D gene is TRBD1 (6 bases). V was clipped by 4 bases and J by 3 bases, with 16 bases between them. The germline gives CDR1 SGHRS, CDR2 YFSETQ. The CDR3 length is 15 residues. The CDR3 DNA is TGCGCCAGCAGCCCCGTGGACAGCAGGGAAGAGACCCAGTACTTC. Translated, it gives CASSPVDSREETQYF. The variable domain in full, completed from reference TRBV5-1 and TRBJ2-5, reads KAGVTQTPRYLIKTRGQQVTLSCSPISGHRSVSWYQQTPGQGLQFLFEYFSETQRNKGNFPGRFSGRQFSNSRSEMNVSTLELGDSALYLCASSPVDSREETQYFGPGTRLLVL.

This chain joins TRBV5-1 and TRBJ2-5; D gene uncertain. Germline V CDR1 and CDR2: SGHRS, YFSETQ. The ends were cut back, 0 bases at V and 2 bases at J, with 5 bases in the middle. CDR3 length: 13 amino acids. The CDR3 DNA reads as TGCGCCAGCAGCTTGGAACTACAAGAGACCCAGTACTTC. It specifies CASSLELQETQYF.

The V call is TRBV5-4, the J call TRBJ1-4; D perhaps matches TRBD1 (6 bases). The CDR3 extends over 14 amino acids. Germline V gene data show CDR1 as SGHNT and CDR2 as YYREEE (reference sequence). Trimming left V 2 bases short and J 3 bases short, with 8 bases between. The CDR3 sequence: CASSLQGPNEKLFF. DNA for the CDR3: TGTGCCAGCAGCTTACAGGGACCTAATGAAAAACTGTTTTTT.

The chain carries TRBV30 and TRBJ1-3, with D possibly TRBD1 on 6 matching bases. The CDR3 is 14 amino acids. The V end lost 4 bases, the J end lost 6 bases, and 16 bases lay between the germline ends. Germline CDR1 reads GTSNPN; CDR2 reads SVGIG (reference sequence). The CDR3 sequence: CAWTPGQGKNTIYF. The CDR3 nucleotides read TGTGCCTGGACCCCGGGGCAGGGGAAAAACACCATATATTTT.

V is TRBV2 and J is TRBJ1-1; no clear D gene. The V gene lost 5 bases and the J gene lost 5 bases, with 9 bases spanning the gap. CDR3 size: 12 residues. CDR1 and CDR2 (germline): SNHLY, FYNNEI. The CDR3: CASSSGRTEAFF. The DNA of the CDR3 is TGTGCCAGCAGTTCGGGCAGAACTGAAGCTTTCTTT.

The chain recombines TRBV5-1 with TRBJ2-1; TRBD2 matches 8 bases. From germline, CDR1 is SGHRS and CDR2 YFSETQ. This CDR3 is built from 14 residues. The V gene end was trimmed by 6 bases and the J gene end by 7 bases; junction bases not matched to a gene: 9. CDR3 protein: CASIKTGGVNEQFF. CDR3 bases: TGCGCCAGCATCAAAACCGGGGGGGTGAATGAGCAGTTCTTC.

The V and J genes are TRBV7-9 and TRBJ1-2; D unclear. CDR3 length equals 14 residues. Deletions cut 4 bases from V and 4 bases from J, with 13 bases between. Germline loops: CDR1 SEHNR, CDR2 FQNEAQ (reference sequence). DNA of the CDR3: TGTGCCAGCAGCTCCCCTCCCGGGATCTATGGCTACACCTTC. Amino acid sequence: CASSSPPGIYGYTF. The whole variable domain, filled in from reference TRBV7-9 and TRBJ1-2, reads DTGVSQNPRHKITKRGQNVTFRCDPISEHNRLYWYRQTLGQGPEFLTYFQNEAQLEKSRLLSDRFSAERPKGSFSTLEIQRTEQGDSAMYLCASSSPPGIYGYTFGSGTRLTVV.

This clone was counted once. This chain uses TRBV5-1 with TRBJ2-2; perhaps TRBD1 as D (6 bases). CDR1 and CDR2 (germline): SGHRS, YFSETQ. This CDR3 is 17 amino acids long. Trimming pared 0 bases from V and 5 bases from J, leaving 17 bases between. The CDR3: CASSLGEGDATTGELFF. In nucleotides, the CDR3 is TGCGCCAGCAGCTTGGGAGAGGGGGATGCGACTACCGGGGAGCTGTTTTTT. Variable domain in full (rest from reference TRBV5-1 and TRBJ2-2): KAGVTQTPRYLIKTRGQQVTLSCSPISGHRSVSWYQQTPGQGLQFLFEYFSETQRNKGNFPGRFSGRQFSNSRSEMNVSTLELGDSALYLCASSLGEGDATTGELFFGEGSRLTVL.

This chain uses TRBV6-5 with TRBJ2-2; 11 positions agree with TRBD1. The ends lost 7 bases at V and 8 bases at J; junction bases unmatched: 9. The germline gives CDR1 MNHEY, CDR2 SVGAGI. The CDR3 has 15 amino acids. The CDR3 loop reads CASTAGTGGRGELFF. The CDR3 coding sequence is TGTGCCAGCACCGCCGGGACAGGGGGGAGGGGGGAGCTGTTTTTT.

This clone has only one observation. CDR3 coding DNA: TGTGCCAGCAGCTTAACAGGACCCTCCAATGAAAAACTGTTTTTT. This translates into CASSLTGPSNEKLFF. The chain links TRBV5-6 to TRBJ1-4; tentative D call: TRBD1 (5 bases). The CDR3 loop spans 15 amino acids. The germline gives CDR1 SGHDT, CDR2 YYEEEE. Deletions cut 2 bases from V and 5 bases from J, with 13 bases between.

CDR3 sequence reads: CASSKTTGNTEAFF. The CDR3 DNA reads as TGCGCCAGCAGCAAAACCACAGGGAACACTGAAGCTTTCTTT. The chain has TRBV5-1 and TRBJ1-1; maybe TRBD1 (5 bases). The V end lost 4 bases, the J end lost 1 base, and 11 bases lay between the germline ends. This CDR3 is 14 amino acids long. Germline V gene sequence: CDR1 SGHRS, CDR2 YFSETQ.

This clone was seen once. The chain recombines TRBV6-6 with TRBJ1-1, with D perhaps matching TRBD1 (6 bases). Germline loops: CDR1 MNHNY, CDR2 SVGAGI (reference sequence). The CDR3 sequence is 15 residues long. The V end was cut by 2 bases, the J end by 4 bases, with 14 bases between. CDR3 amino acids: CASSYEPGASTEAFF. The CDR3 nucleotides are TGTGCCAGCAGTTACGAGCCAGGGGCTTCCACTGAAGCTTTCTTT.

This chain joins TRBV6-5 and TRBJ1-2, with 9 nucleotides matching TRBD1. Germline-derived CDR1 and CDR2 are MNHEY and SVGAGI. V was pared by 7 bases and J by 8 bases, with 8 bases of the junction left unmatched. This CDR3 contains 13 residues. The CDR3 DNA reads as TGTGCCAGCACCGGACAGGGGACGGAAGGCTACACCTTC. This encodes CASTGQGTEGYTF.

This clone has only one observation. Here the CDR3 reads CASSPAEGWAFF. Here the CDR3 DNA reads TGTGCCAGCAGCCCCGCGGAGGGGTGGGCTTTCTTT. The V and J genes are TRBV7-8 and TRBJ1-1; the D gene is possibly TRBD1 (5 bases). Germline V gene lookup returns CDR1 SGHVS and CDR2 FQNEAQ. The CDR3 consists of 12 residues. V dropped 5 bases and J dropped 11 bases, with 15 bases sitting between them.

The CDR3 loop is CATRGTGVNTEAFF. Written as DNA, the CDR3 is TGTGCCACCAGGGGGACAGGGGTAAACACTGAAGCTTTCTTT. This sequence joins TRBV24-1 and TRBJ1-1, with 10 bases that match TRBD1. Germline V gives CDR1 KGHDR, CDR2 SFDVKD. V was clipped by 7 bases and J by 2 bases; unmatched bases: 3. CDR3 size: 14 residues.